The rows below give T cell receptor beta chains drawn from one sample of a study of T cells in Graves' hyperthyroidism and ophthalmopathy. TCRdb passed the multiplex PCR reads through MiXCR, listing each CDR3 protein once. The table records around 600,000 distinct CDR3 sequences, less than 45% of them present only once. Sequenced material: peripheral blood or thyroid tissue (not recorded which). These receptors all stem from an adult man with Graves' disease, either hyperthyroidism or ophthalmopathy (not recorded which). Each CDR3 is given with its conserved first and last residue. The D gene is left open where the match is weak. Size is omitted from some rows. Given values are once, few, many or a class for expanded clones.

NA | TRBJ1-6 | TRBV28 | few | TGTGCCAGCACCTCAGGGAGCTCCTATAATTCACCCCTCCACTTT | CASTSGSSYNSPLHF
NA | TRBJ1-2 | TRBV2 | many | TGTGCCAGCAGTGATCAGGAGAACTATGGCTACACCTTC | CASSDQENYGYTF
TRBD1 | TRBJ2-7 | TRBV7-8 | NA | TGTGCCAGCAGCTCCTCAGGGGGCGTAAGCTACGAGCAGTACTTC | CASSSSGGVSYEQYF
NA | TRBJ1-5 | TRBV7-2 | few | TGTGCCAGCAGTTACCTCCGGGCGGGCAGCAATCAGCCCCAGCATTTT | CASSYLRAGSNQPQHF
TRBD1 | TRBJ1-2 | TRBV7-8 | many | TGTGCCAGCAGCGCGGGACAGGGGAGTTCGGATGGCTACACCTTC | CASSAGQGSSDGYTF
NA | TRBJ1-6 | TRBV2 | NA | TGTGCCAGCAGTGAAGCCACCTCATGGGGGAGTTCACCCCTCCACTTT | CASSEATSWGSSPLHF
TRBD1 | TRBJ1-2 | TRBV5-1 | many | TGCGCCAGCAGCCCGGATGGACAGGGTAACTATGGCTACACCTTC | CASSPDGQGNYGYTF
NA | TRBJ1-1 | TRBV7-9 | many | TGTGCCAGCAGCCCAAACTTTGAAGCTTTCTTT | CASSPNFEAFF
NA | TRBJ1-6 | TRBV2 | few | TGTGCCAGCAATTCGTTTTGGGGGGATCCGGATAATTCACCCCTCCACTTT | CASNSFWGDPDNSPLHF
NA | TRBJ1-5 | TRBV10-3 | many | TGTGCCATCAGTGACCAAACCAGTGATCAGCCCCAGCATTTT | CAISDQTSDQPQHF
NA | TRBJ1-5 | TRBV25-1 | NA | TGTGCCAGCAGTGAAGCAAGTGATAGCAATCAGCCCCAGCATTTT | CASSEASDSNQPQHF
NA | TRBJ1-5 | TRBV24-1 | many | TGTGCCACCAGTGATCTCACCTCTAATCAGCCCCAGCATTTT | CATSDLTSNQPQHF
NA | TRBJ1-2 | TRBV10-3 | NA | TGTGCCATCAGTGACAGGGATGGTGGCTACACCTTC | CAISDRDGGYTF
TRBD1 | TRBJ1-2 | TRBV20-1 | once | TGCAGTGCTAGAGACCCCGGACAGGGAATGGTCTTAGATGGCTACACCTTC | CSARDPGQGMVLDGYTF
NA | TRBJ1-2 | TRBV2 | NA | TGTGCCTGGAGTGCCTTACAGGGAAACTATGGCTACACCTTC | CAWSALQGNYGYTF
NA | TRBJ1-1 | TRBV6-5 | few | TGTGCCAGCATCCCCCTAGGGGGACGAACAACTGAAGCTTTCTTT | CASIPLGGRTTEAFF
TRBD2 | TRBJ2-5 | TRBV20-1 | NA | TGCAGTGCTAGAGATGGCGGGAGGGCCAGGGAGACCCAGTACTTC | CSARDGGRARETQYF
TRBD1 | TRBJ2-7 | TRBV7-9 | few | TGTGCCAGCAGCCCTGAGGACAGGGGGGACTACGAGCAGTACTTC | CASSPEDRGDYEQYF
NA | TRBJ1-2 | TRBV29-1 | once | TGCAGCGCCCAACCTCGGCCAATCTATGGCTACACCTTC | CSAQPRPIYGYTF
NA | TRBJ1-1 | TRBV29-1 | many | TGCAGCGCTTCGACCGGGACTGAAGCTTTCTTT | CSASTGTEAFF
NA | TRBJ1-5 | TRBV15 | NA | TGTGCCACCAGCAGGGGGTTCAGGGGCAATCAGCCCCAGCATTTT | CATSRGFRGNQPQHF
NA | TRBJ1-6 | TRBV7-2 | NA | TGTGCCAGCAGCTTAAGGACAGTCCCGAGCTCCTATAATTCACCCCTCCACTTT | CASSLRTVPSSYNSPLHF
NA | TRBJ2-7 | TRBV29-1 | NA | TGCAGCGTTGAACTGGCAGGCAAGAGCTCCTACGAGCAGTACTTC | CSVELAGKSSYEQYF
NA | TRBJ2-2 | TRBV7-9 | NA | TGTGCCGGCAGCCCGTCACTACATCCCGGGGAGCTGTTTTTT | CAGSPSLHPGELFF
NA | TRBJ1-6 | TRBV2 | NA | TGTGCCAGCAGTGAAGAGGGAAATTCACCCCTCCACTTT | CASSEEGNSPLHF